The T cell receptor (beta chain) described here comes from a study of blood T cell repertoires in COVID-19 (TCRdb year 2020). In terms of the full investigation: Samples covering the acute and convalescent phases of COVID-19 were provided by collaborators in the United States, Italy and Spain. The material from the prospective study consisted of cDNA or gDNA derived from T cells, B-cell-depleted T cells, or PBMCs. The dataset comprised deeply sampled blood TCRbeta repertoires from subjects exposed to, actively infected with, or recovered from COVID-19. The repertoires were released in a freely available public database intended as a resource for research on the immune response to SARS-CoV-2. The samples were drawn from two sources: the first 160 participants of the ongoing ImmuneRACE study, and 1,000 to 1,500 subjects contributed by 6 global collaborators. Sample metadata almost always included a de-identified subject ID, COVID-19 status, age in years and sex. Where available, HLA class I and class II types were obtained from metadata supplied by the sample provider rather than from assay-based typing. Summary of the overall study and its limitations: How much clinical and demographic metadata was included differed by source and by participant, and the metadata was provided uncurated.

On this clone itself: Its antigen is still unknown. The input lacks base qualities; no much larger clone sits a single base away.

The collaborating institutions used their own protocols to collect whole blood in K2EDTA tubes. For TCRbeta analysis, collaborator samples were shipped as frozen whole blood, as isolated PBMCs, or as DNA extracted from either sample type. Measured from the cysteine to the phenylalanine, the CDR3 is 16 residues long. Only the CDR3 region is kept as DNA, spanning 48 bases read in frame from base 1. Reading the germline V gene gives CDR1 SGHTA and CDR2 FQGNSA. After removal of 1 base from V and 2 bases from J, the junction retains 5 bases not matched to a gene. TCRbeta CDR3 regions were amplified from genomic DNA using the immunoSEQ Assay, a bias-controlled multiplex PCR. Turning to the authors' computational methods: Within the assay, amplification of reference gene primers was used to estimate how many nucleated cells each sample contained. Sequence reads were collapsed and filtered to measure the absolute abundance of every unique TCRbeta CDR3 rearrangement. For each sample, productive Simpson clonality was calculated by taking the square root of Simpson's diversity index across productive rearrangements. This immuneACCESS table, as held by TCRdb, lists in-frame sequences with V and J called but not all clones. Of the missing ones, under half trace to an unresolved V gene in checked studies; the others have no known cause. The DNA gave D and trimming, while V, J and clone size come from that table. In all, the sample holds 95,000 to 130,000 clones, and 90% of those were seen once. Of the sample, 1.5% to 2% falls within the top ten clones.

Material: peripheral blood. The clonotype was recovered from a human donor with active COVID-19. The donor label of this sample is uncertain. The chain uses TRBV7-2 and TRBJ2-5; 9 bases in the junction line up with TRBD2. The DNA sequence is as follows: TGTGCCAGCAGCTTAGTTGCGGGGGGGATTCAAGAGACCCAGTACTTC. This is translated as CASSLVAGGIQETQYF. Supplemented by the reference TRBV7-2 and TRBJ2-5 proteins around the CDR3, the complete variable domain is GAGVSQSPSNKVTEKGKDVELRCDPISGHTALYWYRQSLGQGLEFLIYFQGNSAPDKSGLPSDRFSAERTGGSVSTLTIQRTQQEDSAVYLCASSLVAGGIQETQYFGPGTRLLVL.